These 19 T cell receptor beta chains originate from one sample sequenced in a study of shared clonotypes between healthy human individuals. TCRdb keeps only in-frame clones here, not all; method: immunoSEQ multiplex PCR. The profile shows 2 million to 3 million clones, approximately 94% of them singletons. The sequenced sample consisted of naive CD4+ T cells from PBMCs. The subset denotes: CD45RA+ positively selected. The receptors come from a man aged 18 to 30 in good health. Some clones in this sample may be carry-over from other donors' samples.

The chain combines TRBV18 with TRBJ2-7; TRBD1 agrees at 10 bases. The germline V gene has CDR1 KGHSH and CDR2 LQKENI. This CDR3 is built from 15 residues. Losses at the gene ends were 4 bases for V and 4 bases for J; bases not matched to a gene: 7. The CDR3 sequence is CASSLRTGGVYEQYF. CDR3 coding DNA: TGTGCCAGCTCACTCCGGACAGGGGGTGTATACGAGCAGTACTTC.

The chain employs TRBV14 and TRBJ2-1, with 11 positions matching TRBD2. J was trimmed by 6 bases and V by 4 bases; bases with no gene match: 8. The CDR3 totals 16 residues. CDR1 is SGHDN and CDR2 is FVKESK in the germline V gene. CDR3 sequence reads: CASSPRGTSGSNEQFF. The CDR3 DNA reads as TGTGCCAGCAGCCCTAGAGGAACTAGCGGGAGCAATGAGCAGTTCTTC.

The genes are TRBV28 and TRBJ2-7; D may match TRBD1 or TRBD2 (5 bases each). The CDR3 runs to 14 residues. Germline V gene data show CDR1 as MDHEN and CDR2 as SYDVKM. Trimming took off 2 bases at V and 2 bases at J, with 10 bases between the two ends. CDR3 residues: CASSLPRGPYEQYF. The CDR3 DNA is TGTGCCAGCAGTTTACCCCGGGGACCCTACGAGCAGTACTTC. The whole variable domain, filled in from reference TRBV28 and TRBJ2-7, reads DVKVTQSSRYLVKRTGEKVFLECVQDMDHENMFWYRQDPGLGLRLIYFSYDVKMKEKGDIPEGYSVSREKKERFSLILESASTNQTSMYLCASSLPRGPYEQYFGPGTRLTVT.

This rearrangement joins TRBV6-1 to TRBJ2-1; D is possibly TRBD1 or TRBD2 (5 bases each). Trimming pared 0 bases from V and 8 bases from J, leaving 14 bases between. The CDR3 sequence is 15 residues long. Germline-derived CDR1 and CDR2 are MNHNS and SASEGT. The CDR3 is CASSEAPGLADEQFF. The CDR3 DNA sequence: TGTGCCAGCAGTGAAGCGCCGGGGCTAGCCGATGAGCAGTTCTTC.

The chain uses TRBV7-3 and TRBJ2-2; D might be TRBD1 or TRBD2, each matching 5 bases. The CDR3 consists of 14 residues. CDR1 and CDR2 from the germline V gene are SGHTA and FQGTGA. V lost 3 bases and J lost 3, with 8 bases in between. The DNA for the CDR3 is TGTGCCAGCAGCTTTAGGGGAGACACCGGGGAGCTGTTTTTT. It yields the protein CASSFRGDTGELFF.

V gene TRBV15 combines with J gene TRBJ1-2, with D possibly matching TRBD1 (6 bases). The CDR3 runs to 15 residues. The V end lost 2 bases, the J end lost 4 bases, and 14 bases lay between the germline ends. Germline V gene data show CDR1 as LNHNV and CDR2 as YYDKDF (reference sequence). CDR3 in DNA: TGTGCCACCAGCAGACCTACAGGGTACAGCTATGGCTACACCTTC. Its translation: CATSRPTGYSYGYTF.

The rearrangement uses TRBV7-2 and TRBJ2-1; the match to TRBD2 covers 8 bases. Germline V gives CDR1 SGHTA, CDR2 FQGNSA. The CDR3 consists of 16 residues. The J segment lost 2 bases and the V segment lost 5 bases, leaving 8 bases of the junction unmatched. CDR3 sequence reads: CASSRNIAGPYNEQFF. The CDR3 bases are TGTGCCAGCAGCCGGAATATAGCGGGACCCTACAATGAGCAGTTCTTC.

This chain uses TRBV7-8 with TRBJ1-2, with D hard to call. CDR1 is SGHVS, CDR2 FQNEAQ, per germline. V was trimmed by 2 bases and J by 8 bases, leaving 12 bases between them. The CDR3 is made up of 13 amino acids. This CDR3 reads CASSLSPGGGYTF. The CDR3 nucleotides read TGTGCCAGCAGCTTAAGTCCGGGAGGCGGCTACACCTTC.

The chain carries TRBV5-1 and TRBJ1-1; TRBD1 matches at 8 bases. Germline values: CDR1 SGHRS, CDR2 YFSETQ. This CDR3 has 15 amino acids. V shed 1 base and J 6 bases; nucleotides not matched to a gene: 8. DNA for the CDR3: TGCGCCAGCAGCTTGTCTGGACAGGGAGTATCTGAAGCTTTCTTT. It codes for CASSLSGQGVSEAFF.

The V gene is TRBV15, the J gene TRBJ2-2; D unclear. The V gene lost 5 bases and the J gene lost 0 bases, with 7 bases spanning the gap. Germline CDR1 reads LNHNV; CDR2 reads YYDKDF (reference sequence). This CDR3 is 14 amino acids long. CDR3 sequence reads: CATSVSANTGELFF. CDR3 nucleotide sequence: TGTGCCACCAGCGTGTCCGCGAACACCGGGGAGCTGTTTTTT.

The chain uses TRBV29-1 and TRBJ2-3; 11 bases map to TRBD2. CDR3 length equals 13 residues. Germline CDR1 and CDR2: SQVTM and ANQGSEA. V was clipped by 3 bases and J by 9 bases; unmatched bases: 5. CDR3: CSVDSGRGRTQYF. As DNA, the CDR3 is TGCAGCGTTGATAGCGGGAGGGGGCGGACGCAGTATTTT.

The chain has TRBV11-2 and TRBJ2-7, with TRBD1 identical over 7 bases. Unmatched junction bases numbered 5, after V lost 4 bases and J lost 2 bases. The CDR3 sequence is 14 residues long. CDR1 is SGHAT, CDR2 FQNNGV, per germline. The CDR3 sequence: CASSSTRGTYEQYF. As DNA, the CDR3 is TGTGCCAGCAGCTCCACCAGGGGGACCTACGAGCAGTACTTC.

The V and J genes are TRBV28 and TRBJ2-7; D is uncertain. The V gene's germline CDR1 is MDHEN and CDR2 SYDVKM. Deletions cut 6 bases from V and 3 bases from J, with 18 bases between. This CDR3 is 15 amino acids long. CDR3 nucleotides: TGTGCCAGCAGCGTTAGACATAACTATCACTACGAGCAGTACTTC. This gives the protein CASSVRHNYHYEQYF.

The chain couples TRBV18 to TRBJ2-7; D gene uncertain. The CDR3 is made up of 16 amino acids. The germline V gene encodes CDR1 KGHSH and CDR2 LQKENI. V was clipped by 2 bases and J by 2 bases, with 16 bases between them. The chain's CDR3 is CASSPASSRVTYEQYF. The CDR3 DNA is TGTGCCAGCTCACCAGCGTCGTCTAGGGTCACCTACGAGCAGTACTTC.

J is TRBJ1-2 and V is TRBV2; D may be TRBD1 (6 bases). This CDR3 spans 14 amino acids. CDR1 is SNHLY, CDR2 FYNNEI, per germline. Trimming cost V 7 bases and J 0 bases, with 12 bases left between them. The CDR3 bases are TGTGCCAGCACAGAGGACAGAGCTAACTATGGCTACACCTTC. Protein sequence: CASTEDRANYGYTF.

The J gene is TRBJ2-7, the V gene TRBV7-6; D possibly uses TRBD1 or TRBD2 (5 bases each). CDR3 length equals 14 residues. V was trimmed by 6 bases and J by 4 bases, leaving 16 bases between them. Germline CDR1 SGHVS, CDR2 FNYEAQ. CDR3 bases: TGTGCCAGCAGTGGCCGGGACCAACTATACGAGCAGTACTTC. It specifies CASSGRDQLYEQYF.

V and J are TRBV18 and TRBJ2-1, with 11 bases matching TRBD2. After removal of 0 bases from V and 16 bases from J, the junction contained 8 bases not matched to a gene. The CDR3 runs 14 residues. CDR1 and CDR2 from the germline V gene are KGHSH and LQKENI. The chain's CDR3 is CASSPPSGRAYVFF. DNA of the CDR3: TGTGCCAGCTCACCACCTAGCGGGAGGGCCTATGTATTCTTC.

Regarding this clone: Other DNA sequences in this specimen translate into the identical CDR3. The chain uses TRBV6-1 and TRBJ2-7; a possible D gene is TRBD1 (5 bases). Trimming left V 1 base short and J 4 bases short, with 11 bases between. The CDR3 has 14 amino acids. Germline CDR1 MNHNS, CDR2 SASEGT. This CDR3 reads CASSEGGRTYEQYF. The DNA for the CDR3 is TGTGCCAGCAGTGAAGGGGGCAGAACTTACGAGCAGTACTTC.

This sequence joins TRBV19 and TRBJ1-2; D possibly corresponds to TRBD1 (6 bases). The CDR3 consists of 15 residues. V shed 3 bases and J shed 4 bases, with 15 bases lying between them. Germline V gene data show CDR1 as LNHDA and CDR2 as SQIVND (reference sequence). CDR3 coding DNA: TGTGCCAGTAGTATGCAGGGGAGGCCGGTCTATGGCTACACCTTC. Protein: CASSMQGRPVYGYTF.